This entry lists 10 T cell receptor beta chains sequenced from one sample in a study of T cells in tuberculosis (dated by TCRdb to the late 2010s). The method was the immunoSEQ multiplex PCR assay. TCRdb holds this immuneACCESS table with in-frame rearrangements only. Some clones are missing; in checked studies, unresolved V genes explain under half, and the rest has no known cause. Present in this sample are about 33,000 clones, about nine tenths of which were seen just once. Around 7.7% of the sample comes from the top ten. The sequencing input was PBMCs. These receptors were obtained from a donor aged 10-30 years with latent tuberculosis or without tuberculosis infection. Some clones in this sample may be carry-over from other donors' samples.

This chain uses TRBV5-1 with TRBJ2-3, with 8 positions matching TRBD1. From germline, CDR1 is SGHRS and CDR2 YFSETQ. V lost 6 bases, J lost 10 bases, and 10 bases stayed unmatched. The CDR3 length is 13 residues. In DNA, the CDR3 is TGCGCCAGCACCACGACAGGGGTATACTCGCAGTATTTT. This translates into CASTTTGVYSQYF.

The chain links TRBV2 to TRBJ1-5; no clear D. Germline assignment: CDR1 SNHLY and CDR2 FYNNEI. Trimming took 2 bases from V and 7 from J, leaving 9 bases between them. This CDR3 has 13 amino acids. CDR3 DNA sequence: TGTGCCAGCAGTGAAACTATTCTACAGCCCCAGCATTTT. Residues: CASSETILQPQHF.

The chain has TRBV29-1 and TRBJ2-5; TRBD2 matches 8 bases. The CDR3 spans 15 residues. V shed 6 bases, J shed 2 bases, and the junction held 11 bases outside the gene matches. CDR1 is SQVTM, CDR2 ANQGSEA, per germline. The CDR3 loop reads CSVGQSGTRQETQYF. In DNA form, the CDR3 reads TGCAGCGTAGGACAGTCCGGGACTAGGCAAGAGACCCAGTACTTC. Drawing the rest from reference TRBV29-1 and TRBJ2-5, the complete variable domain is SAVISQKPSRDICQRGTSLTIQCQVDSQVTMMFWYRQQPGQSLTLIATANQGSEATYESGFVIDKFPISRPNLTFSTLTVSNMSPEDSSIYLCSVGQSGTRQETQYFGPGTRLLVL.

The rearrangement links TRBV2 to TRBJ2-1; 12 positions match TRBD2. Trimming at V came to 4 bases and at J to 12 bases, leaving 13 bases not matched to a gene. The germline gives CDR1 SNHLY, CDR2 FYNNEI. The CDR3 covers 16 residues. The CDR3 here is CASSVRLAGGFPRQFF. Here the CDR3 DNA reads TGTGCCAGCAGTGTAAGGCTAGCGGGAGGGTTCCCCAGGCAGTTCTTC.

This clone was found a few times. The V gene is TRBV15, the J gene TRBJ1-3, with D possibly matching TRBD1 (5 bases). In germline, CDR1 is LNHNV, CDR2 YYDKDF (reference sequence). V was shortened by 0 bases and J by 2 bases, with 11 bases between the two germline ends. The CDR3 has 16 amino acids. The CDR3, as DNA: TGTGCCACCAGCAGAGATGCCCCGACAGCTGGAAACACCATATATTTT. Protein sequence: CATSRDAPTAGNTIYF.

The table lists this clone with a few counts. The V and J genes are TRBV6-1 and TRBJ2-1; D might be TRBD1 (5 bases). Trimming pared 1 base from V and 15 bases from J, leaving 10 bases between. The CDR3 is 11 residues long. In germline, CDR1 is MNHNS, CDR2 SASEGT. The CDR3 reads CASSEDRLPFF. The CDR3 coding sequence is TGTGCCAGCAGTGAAGACAGGCTCCCGTTCTTC.

J is TRBJ1-1 and V is TRBV5-6, with 8 bases identical to TRBD1. The CDR3 covers 14 residues. The germline gives CDR1 SGHDT, CDR2 YYEEEE. V lost 4 bases and J lost 0; bases outside the gene matches: 2. CDR3 in DNA: TGTGCCAGCAGCATGGACAGGGTGAACACTGAAGCTTTCTTT. The encoded protein is CASSMDRVNTEAFF.

The chain links TRBV5-1 to TRBJ2-3; 7 nucleotides match TRBD1. The germline V gene has CDR1 SGHRS and CDR2 YFSETQ. The ends lost 5 bases at V and 0 bases at J; junction bases unmatched: 18. This CDR3 comprises 19 residues. The DNA of the CDR3 is TGCGCCAGCAGACCTGAATTCCGGGACAGATCCTTTAGCACAGATACGCAGTATTTT. This gives the protein CASRPEFRDRSFSTDTQYF.

J is TRBJ2-1 and V is TRBV19; D possibly corresponds to TRBD2 (6 bases). This CDR3 region has 14 residues. Germline V lookup: CDR1 LNHDA, CDR2 SQIVND (reference sequence). V dropped 3 bases and J dropped 5 bases, with 11 bases sitting between them. The CDR3 spells CASSIGLANNEQFF. CDR3 nucleotides: TGTGCCAGTAGTATTGGCCTAGCGAACAATGAGCAGTTCTTC.

The CDR3 nucleotides are TGTGCCAGTAGTCCGGTTCCGGGACAGGGGTACCTCCTTAACTATGGCTACACCTTC. Its protein is CASSPVPGQGYLLNYGYTF. The J gene is TRBJ1-2, the V gene TRBV19; TRBD1 agrees at 10 bases. The germline gives CDR1 LNHDA, CDR2 SQIVND (reference sequence). V lost 5 bases and J lost 1; bases outside the gene matches: 16. The CDR3 contains 19 residues. The whole variable domain, remainder taken from reference TRBV19 and TRBJ1-2, is DGGITQSPKYLFRKEGQNVTLSCEQNLNHDAMYWYRQDPGQGLRLIYYSQIVNDFQKGDIAEGYSVSREKKESFPLTVTSAQKNPTAFYLCASSPVPGQGYLLNYGYTFGSGTRLTVV.